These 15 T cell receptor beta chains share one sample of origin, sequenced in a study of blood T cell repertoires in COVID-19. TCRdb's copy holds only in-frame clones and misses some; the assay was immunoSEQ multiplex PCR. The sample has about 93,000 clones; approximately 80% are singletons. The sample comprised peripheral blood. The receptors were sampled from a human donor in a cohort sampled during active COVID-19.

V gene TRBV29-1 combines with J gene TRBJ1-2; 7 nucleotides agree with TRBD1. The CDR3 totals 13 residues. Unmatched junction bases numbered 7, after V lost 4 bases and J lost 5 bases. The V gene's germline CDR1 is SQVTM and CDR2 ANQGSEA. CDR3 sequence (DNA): TGCAGCGTTGCCCTGACAGGGAGTTATGGCTACACCTTC. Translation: CSVALTGSYGYTF.

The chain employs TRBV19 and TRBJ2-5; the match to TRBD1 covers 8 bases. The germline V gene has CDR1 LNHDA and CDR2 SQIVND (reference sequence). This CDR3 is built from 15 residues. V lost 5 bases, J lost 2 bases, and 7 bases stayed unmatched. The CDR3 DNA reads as TGTGCCAGTAGTCCCCGAACAGGGGGACAAGAGACCCAGTACTTC. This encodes CASSPRTGGQETQYF.

CDR3 amino acids: CASSLAAGGNIQYF. DNA for the CDR3: TGTGCCAGCAGCTTAGCGGCAGGGGGCAACATTCAGTACTTC. The V call is TRBV7-8, the J call TRBJ2-4; 8 bases line up with TRBD1. Germline CDR1 reads SGHVS; CDR2 reads FQNEAQ. This CDR3 comprises 14 residues. Trimming at V came to 0 bases and at J to 7 bases, leaving 2 bases not matched to a gene.

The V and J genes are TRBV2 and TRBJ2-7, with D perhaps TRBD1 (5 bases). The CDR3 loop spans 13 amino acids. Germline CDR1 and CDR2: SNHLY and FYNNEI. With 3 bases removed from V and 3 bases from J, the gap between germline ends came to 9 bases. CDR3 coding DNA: TGTGCCAGCAGTGACGGCGGACACTACGAGCAGTACTTC. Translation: CASSDGGHYEQYF.

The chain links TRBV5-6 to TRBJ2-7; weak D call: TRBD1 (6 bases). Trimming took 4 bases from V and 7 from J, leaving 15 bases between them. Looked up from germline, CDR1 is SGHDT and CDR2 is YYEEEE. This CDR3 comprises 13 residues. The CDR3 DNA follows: TGTGCCAGCAGCAGAGACAGGCCGGGGGAGCAGTACTTC. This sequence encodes CASSRDRPGEQYF.

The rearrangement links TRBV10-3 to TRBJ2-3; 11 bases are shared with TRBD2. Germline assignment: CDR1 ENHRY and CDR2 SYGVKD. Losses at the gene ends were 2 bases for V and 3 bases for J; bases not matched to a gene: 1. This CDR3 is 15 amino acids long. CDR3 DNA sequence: TGTGCCATCAGTGAGACTAGCGGGAGAACAGATACGCAGTATTTT. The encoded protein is CAISETSGRTDTQYF.

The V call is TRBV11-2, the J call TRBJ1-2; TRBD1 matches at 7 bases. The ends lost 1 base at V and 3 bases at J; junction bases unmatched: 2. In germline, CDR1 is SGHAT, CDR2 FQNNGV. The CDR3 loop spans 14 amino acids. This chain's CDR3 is CASSLGQGDYGYTF. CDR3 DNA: TGTGCCAGCAGCTTAGGACAGGGAGACTATGGCTACACCTTC.

CDR3 amino acids: CASRRGSTNEKLFF. The CDR3 nucleotides are TGTGCCAGCAGGAGGGGGAGCACTAATGAAAAACTGTTTTTT. V gene TRBV11-3 combines with J gene TRBJ1-4; possibly TRBD1 for D (6 bases). V shed 6 bases and J shed 2 bases, with 10 bases lying between them. Germline V gene sequence: CDR1 SGHNT, CDR2 YENEEA. This CDR3 contains 14 residues.

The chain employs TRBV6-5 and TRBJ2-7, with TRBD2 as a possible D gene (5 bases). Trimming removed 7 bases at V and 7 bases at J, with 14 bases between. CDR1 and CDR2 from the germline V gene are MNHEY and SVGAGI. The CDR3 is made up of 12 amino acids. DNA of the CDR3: TGTGCCAGCAAACCCCCGGCGGGTGAGCAGTACTTC. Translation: CASKPPAGEQYF.

The CDR3 spells CASSRSRENTEAFF. The CDR3 bases are TGTGCCAGCAGCCGATCCAGGGAGAACACTGAAGCTTTCTTT. The chain joins TRBV5-5 to TRBJ1-1; D is possibly TRBD1 (5 bases). Germline V CDR1 and CDR2: SGHKS, YYEKEE (reference sequence). The CDR3 contains 14 residues. V was pared by 4 bases and J by 1 base, with 11 bases between.

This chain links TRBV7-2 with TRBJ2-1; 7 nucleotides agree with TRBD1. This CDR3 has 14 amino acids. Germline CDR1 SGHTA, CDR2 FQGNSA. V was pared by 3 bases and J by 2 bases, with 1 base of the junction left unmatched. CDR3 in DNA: TGTGCCAGCAGCTTGACAGGGACCTACAATGAGCAGTTCTTC. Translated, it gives CASSLTGTYNEQFF.

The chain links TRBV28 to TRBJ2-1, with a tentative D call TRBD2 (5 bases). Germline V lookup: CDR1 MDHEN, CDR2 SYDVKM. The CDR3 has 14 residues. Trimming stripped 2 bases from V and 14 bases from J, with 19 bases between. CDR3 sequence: CASSLVDQRSYKFF. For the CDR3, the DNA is TGTGCCAGCAGTTTAGTCGACCAGCGGAGCTATAAGTTCTTC.

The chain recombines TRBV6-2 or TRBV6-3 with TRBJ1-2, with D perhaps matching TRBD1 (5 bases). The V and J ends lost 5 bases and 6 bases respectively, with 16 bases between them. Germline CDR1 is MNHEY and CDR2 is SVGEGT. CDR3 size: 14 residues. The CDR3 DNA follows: TGTGCCAGCAGTACGACAGTTTCCATTAATGGCTACACCTTC. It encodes CASSTTVSINGYTF.

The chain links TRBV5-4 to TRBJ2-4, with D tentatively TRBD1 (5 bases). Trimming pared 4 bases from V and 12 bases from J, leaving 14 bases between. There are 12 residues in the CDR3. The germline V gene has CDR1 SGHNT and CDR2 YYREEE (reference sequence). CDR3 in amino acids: CASSRSGINQYF. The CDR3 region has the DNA TGTGCCAGCAGCCGCTCAGGGATTAATCAGTACTTC.

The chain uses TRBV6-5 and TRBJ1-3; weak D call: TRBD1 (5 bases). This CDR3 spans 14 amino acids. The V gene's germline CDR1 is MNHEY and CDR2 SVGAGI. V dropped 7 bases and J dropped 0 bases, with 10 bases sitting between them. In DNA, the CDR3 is TGTGCCAGCAAGTTAGGGGACTCTGGAAACACCATATATTTT. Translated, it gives CASKLGDSGNTIYF.